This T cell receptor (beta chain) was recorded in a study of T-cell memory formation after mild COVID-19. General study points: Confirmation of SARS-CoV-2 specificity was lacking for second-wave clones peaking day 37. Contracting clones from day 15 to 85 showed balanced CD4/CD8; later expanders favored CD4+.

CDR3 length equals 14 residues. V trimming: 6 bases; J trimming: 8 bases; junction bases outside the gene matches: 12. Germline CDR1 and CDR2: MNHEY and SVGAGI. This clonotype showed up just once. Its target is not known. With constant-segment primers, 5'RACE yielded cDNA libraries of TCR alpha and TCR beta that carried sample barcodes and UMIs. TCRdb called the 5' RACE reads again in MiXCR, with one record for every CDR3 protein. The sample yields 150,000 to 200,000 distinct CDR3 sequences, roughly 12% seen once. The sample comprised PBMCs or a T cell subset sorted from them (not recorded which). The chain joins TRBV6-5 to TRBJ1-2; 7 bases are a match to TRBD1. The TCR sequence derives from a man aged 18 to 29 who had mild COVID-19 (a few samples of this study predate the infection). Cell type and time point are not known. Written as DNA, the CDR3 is TGTGCCAGCAGACAAGACAGGGCTAAGGGGGGCTACACCTTC. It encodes CASRQDRAKGGYTF.